Sequencing of this TCR beta chain was carried out in a study of chemoradiotherapy in HPV16-positive cancers. Data came from immunoSEQ multiplex PCR; TCRdb stores just in-frame clones and leaves some out. The sample shows over 20,000 clones, 73% of them seen only once. Regarding the study as a whole: Non-HPV-specific T cells did not expand in tumors during treatment, whereas candidate HPV-specific clones and E7-related motifs did. The functional HPV-specific definition rests on just a couple of HPV16-positive patients. In HPV16-positive patients, HPV-responsive T-cell expansion tracked better recurrence-free survival.

Notes on this clone: Its antigen is as yet unknown.

Repertoires were sampled repeatedly during chemoradiotherapy. Germline lookup yields CDR1 MNHEY and CDR2 SMNVEV (reference sequence). The V gene lost 7 bases and the J gene lost 0 bases, with 12 bases spanning the gap. The CDR3 covers 14 residues. The receptor was derived from a human donor with HPV-associated anogenital cancer. This sample was gathered from a patient who underwent chemoradiotherapy. The V call is TRBV27, the J call TRBJ1-1; D possibly corresponds to TRBD1 (5 bases). The CDR3 DNA reads as TGTGCCAGCACGGGAGGGGCTATGAACACTGAAGCTTTCTTT. Amino acids: CASTGGAMNTEAFF.